This TCR beta chain comes out of a study of blood T cell repertoires in COVID-19. Whole-study context: From the United States, Italy and Spain came samples of acute and convalescent COVID-19.

The authors' processing: Researchers report that nucleated cell counts were estimated from reference gene primer amplification. Generated by immunoSEQ multiplex PCR, the TCRdb table keeps only in-frame clones and is missing some. That table is the source of V, J and clone size, and D and trimming were worked out from the DNA. The data hold 400,000 to 550,000 clones, with 85% to 90% observed a single time. The ends lost 6 bases at V and 6 bases at J; junction bases unmatched: 5. CDR3 length: 13 amino acids. This clone was seen many times. The J gene is TRBJ2-4, the V gene TRBV12-3 or TRBV12-4; 7 nucleotides align to TRBD1. This receptor was identified in a woman in her twenties or thirties with acute or convalescent COVID-19. Sequencing was done on a sample of peripheral blood. This CDR3 reads CASSPGQLNIQYF. CDR3 bases: TGTGCCAGCAGCCCGGGACAGTTAAACATTCAGTACTTC.